This T cell receptor (beta chain) was profiled in a study of T cells in tuberculosis. Turning to the study itself: Sequenced TCRs come from CD1B-GMM tetramer-binding T cells. Study outcomes and limitations: Shorter CDR3-alpha in active tuberculosis partly drove smaller distances.

Noted time point: new active TB diagnosis, blood taken before or within 7 days of starting treatment. Each clinical donor contributed on average approximately 99,000 T cells from unsorted cryopreserved PBMC. In regard to this clone: The antigen remains undetermined.

The germline V gene encodes CDR1 ENHRY and CDR2 SYGVKD. Trimming left V 5 bases short and J 3 bases short, with 10 bases between. The CDR3 extends over 13 amino acids. The table came from immunoSEQ multiplex PCR; TCRdb's copy has only in-frame clones and leaves some out. The data show more than 20,000 clones, approximately 85% seen once. This chain joins TRBV10-3 and TRBJ1-1; the D gene is possibly TRBD1 (5 bases). Sample: PBMCs, taken at tuberculosis diagnosis. This clonotype originated in an adult with tuberculosis. The CDR3 nucleotides are TGTGCCATCAGTCTCAGGGCCGACACTGAAGCTTTCTTT. Protein product: CAISLRADTEAFF.